Listed below are T cell receptor beta chains from one sample, sequenced in a study of blood T cell repertoires in COVID-19. TCRdb's copy holds only in-frame clones and misses some; the assay was immunoSEQ multiplex PCR. The sample yields just under 65,000 clones, roughly 76% seen once. Sequenced: peripheral blood. These receptors were taken from a woman of 80 years or more with acute or convalescent COVID-19. The CDR3 runs from the conserved cysteine through the conserved F or W. Fields, in order: J gene, V gene, clone size, D gene, CDR3 protein. The D gene is left open where the match is weak. Clone size is given for some rows only: seen once, a few or many times, or a class if the clone is expanded.

J: TRBJ1-2; V: TRBV5-1; size: .; D: TRBD1; CDR3: CASSPGTGVWYGYTF
J: TRBJ2-7; V: TRBV28; size: few; D: TRBD2; CDR3: CASSLIALLGTSGEIEQYF
J: TRBJ1-1; V: TRBV6-2/TRBV6-3; size: .; D: .; CDR3: CASSQDSRTEAFF
J: TRBJ1-1; V: TRBV11-2; size: once; D: TRBD1; CDR3: CASTGQMNTEAFF
J: TRBJ1-4; V: TRBV27; size: .; D: .; CDR3: CASRQGSTNEKLFF
J: TRBJ2-5; V: TRBV20-1; size: .; D: .; CDR3: CSAEADFLEYF
J: TRBJ2-5; V: TRBV10-1; size: .; D: TRBD2; CDR3: CASSESMLIAGGQETQYF
J: TRBJ1-2; V: TRBV28; size: once; D: TRBD1; CDR3: CASSSGGTGGGYTF
J: TRBJ2-4; V: TRBV25-1; size: .; D: TRBD2; CDR3: CASRLAGDAGNIQYF
J: TRBJ2-1; V: TRBV6-1; size: .; D: TRBD2; CDR3: CASSEATSGTYYEQFF
J: TRBJ2-1; V: TRBV3-1/TRBV3-2; size: .; D: .; CDR3: CASRSTGSSYNEQFF
J: TRBJ1-6; V: TRBV9; size: .; D: TRBD1; CDR3: CASSVRQGNSPLHF
J: TRBJ2-2; V: TRBV7-2; size: .; D: .; CDR3: CASSLAPAVGAVGELFF
J: TRBJ2-7; V: TRBV7-2; size: .; D: TRBD2; CDR3: CASSLGWGGYEQYF
J: TRBJ1-1; V: TRBV28; size: .; D: .; CDR3: CASSLGGLRKTEAFF
J: TRBJ2-7; V: TRBV20-1; size: once; D: .; CDR3: CSASSLYEQYF
J: TRBJ2-1; V: TRBV6-2/TRBV6-3; size: .; D: TRBD2; CDR3: CASSYSASGRGNEQFF
J: TRBJ2-4; V: TRBV5-4; size: .; D: TRBD1; CDR3: CASSLKAGGYGNIQYF
J: TRBJ1-3; V: TRBV27; size: .; D: .; CDR3: CASRMTGSGNTIYF
J: TRBJ1-1; V: TRBV28; size: .; D: .; CDR3: CASSLRGGQFEAFF
J: TRBJ2-1; V: TRBV18; size: .; D: TRBD1; CDR3: CASSPQGAGAWNEQFF
J: TRBJ2-7; V: TRBV9; size: .; D: TRBD2; CDR3: CASTAGTSGEVQYF
J: TRBJ2-7; V: TRBV2; size: .; D: .; CDR3: CASVYSGSCYF
J: TRBJ2-3; V: TRBV5-1; size: .; D: .; CDR3: CASSLESVDTQYF
J: TRBJ1-1; V: TRBV7-9; size: few; D: .; CDR3: CATMGRDTEAFF
J: TRBJ2-4; V: TRBV28; size: medium-sized; D: TRBD2; CDR3: CASSLLSGEASGRAGIAKNIQYF
J: TRBJ2-2; V: TRBV7-9; size: .; D: TRBD2; CDR3: CANEAGLYTGELFF
J: TRBJ1-2; V: TRBV28; size: .; D: TRBD1; CDR3: CASSPRDRAGYTF
J: TRBJ1-1; V: TRBV2; size: .; D: TRBD1; CDR3: CASSWTGRNTEAFF
J: TRBJ2-7; V: TRBV7-9; size: .; D: TRBD1; CDR3: CASSFGQVGYEQYF
J: TRBJ2-3; V: TRBV27; size: once; D: TRBD2; CDR3: CASGYSGTTDTQYF
J: TRBJ2-1; V: TRBV5-4; size: few; D: .; CDR3: CASSLGARQDYNEQFF
J: TRBJ2-6; V: TRBV19; size: .; D: .; CDR3: CASSIQGLSSGANVLTF
J: TRBJ2-1; V: TRBV29-1; size: .; D: TRBD2; CDR3: CSAAGLAGWGNEQFF
J: TRBJ1-2; V: TRBV28; size: .; D: .; CDR3: CASRLPTGTNYGYTF
J: TRBJ2-2; V: TRBV7-8; size: .; D: TRBD2; CDR3: CASSPGLAEGTGELFF
J: TRBJ2-1; V: TRBV5-4; size: .; D: TRBD2; CDR3: CASSLTSGGHSYNEQFF
J: TRBJ2-1; V: TRBV28; size: .; D: TRBD2; CDR3: CASSLSGAGDEQFF
J: TRBJ2-2; V: TRBV2; size: .; D: TRBD1; CDR3: CASRAGTGNTGELFF
J: TRBJ1-1; V: TRBV5-1; size: few; D: TRBD1; CDR3: CASATGGNTEAFF
J: TRBJ2-5; V: TRBV28; size: .; D: TRBD1; CDR3: CASFTGTGRGETQYF
J: TRBJ2-4; V: TRBV7-9; size: few; D: TRBD1; CDR3: CASSDNDRTGRRYIQYF
J: TRBJ1-1; V: TRBV9; size: .; D: TRBD1; CDR3: CASSVGQGANTEAFF
J: TRBJ2-1; V: TRBV7-2; size: .; D: TRBD1; CDR3: CASSYYRGNEQFF
J: TRBJ2-3; V: TRBV11-1; size: .; D: .; CDR3: CASSSRLGGGRPYF